The clone carrying this TCR beta chain was detected only once. Random hexamers were used to reverse transcribe an amount of roughly 0.45 to 1 ug RNA. Amplification of TCR beta CDR3 was carried out by immunoSEQ multiplex PCR, which covered 54 Vbeta and 13 Jbeta segments. One entry per CDR3 protein, called by TCRdb with MiXCR from the immunoSEQ multiplex PCR reads. The sample yields about 210,000 distinct CDR3 sequences, 95% seen once. The TEMRA cells underwent FACS enrichment, while the CD8+ and CD4+ T cells underwent negative isolation. This sample is drawn from a study of CD8 T cells in Susac syndrome. This CDR3 contains 14 residues. In germline, CDR1 is KGHSH, CDR2 LQKENI. V was clipped by 3 bases and J by 5 bases; unmatched bases: 5.

The J gene is TRBJ1-1, the V gene TRBV18; 8 bases agree with TRBD1. The clonotype was recovered from a human donor with multiple sclerosis. The material sequenced was CD4+ T cells from PBMCs. The CDR3: CASSPKTGETEAFF. The CDR3, as DNA: TGTGCCAGCTCACCGAAGACAGGGGAAACTGAAGCTTTCTTT.